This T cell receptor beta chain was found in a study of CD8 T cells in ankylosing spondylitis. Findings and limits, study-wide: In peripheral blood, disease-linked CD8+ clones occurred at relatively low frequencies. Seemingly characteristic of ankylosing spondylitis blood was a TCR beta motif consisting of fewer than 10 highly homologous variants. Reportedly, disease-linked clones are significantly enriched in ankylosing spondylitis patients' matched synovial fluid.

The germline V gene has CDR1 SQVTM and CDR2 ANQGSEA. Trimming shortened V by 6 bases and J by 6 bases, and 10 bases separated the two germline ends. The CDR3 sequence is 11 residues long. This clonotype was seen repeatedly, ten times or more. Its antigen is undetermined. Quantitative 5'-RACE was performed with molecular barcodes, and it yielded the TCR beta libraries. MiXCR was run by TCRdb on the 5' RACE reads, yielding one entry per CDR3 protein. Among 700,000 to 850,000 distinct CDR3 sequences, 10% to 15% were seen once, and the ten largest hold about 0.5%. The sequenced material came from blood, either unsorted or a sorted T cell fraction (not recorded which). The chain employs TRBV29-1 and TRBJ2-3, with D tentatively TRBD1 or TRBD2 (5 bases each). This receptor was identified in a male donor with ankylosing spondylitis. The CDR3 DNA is TGCAGCGTGGGGGATTGGGATACGCAGTATTTT. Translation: CSVGDWDTQYF.